A single sample is the source of the 13 T cell receptor beta chains below, sequenced in a study of blood T cell repertoires in COVID-19. The data were produced by immunoSEQ multiplex PCR, yet TCRdb's version contains in-frame clones alone and is incomplete. This table holds nearly 110,000 clones, over 60% found once. Sequenced material: peripheral blood. These receptors all stem from a man aged 65-85 years with acute or convalescent COVID-19.

This clone was seen repeatedly, ten times or more. This sequence joins TRBV6-4 and TRBJ2-1; 7 bases agree with TRBD1. Germline V lookup: CDR1 MRHNA, CDR2 SNTAGT. The ends lost 6 bases at V and 3 bases at J; junction bases unmatched: 8. This CDR3 is 15 amino acids long. For the CDR3, the DNA is TGTGCCAGCAGACCGGAGCCAGGGGGCTACAATGAGCAGTTCTTC. Translated: CASRPEPGGYNEQFF.

The chain combines TRBV7-3 with TRBJ2-1, with no clear D. Germline V gene data show CDR1 as SGHTA and CDR2 as FQGTGA. The CDR3 is 19 residues long. V lost 5 bases and J lost 5, with 28 bases in between. In nucleotides, the CDR3 is TGTGCCAGCAGCCGAAAATTGCTTAACCCCACGCTAGGAAACAATGAGCAGTTCTTC. It encodes CASSRKLLNPTLGNNEQFF. The full variable domain, completed using reference TRBV7-3 and TRBJ2-1, is GAGVSQTPSNKVTEKGKYVELRCDPISGHTALYWYRQSLGQGPEFLIYFQGTGAADDSGLPNDRFFAVRPEGSVSTLKIQRTERGDSAVYLCASSRKLLNPTLGNNEQFFGPGTRLTVL.

V is TRBV5-6 and J is TRBJ2-1; D gene unclear. The germline V and J ends were trimmed by 3 bases and 10 bases, with 14 bases remaining between them. The CDR3 extends over 13 amino acids. The germline V gene encodes CDR1 SGHDT and CDR2 YYEEEE. The CDR3 DNA is TGTGCCAGCAGCTCCGGATCGAGGTACGAGCAGTTCTTC. Amino acids: CASSSGSRYEQFF.

The V gene is TRBV10-3, the J gene TRBJ2-7, with 9 bases lining up with TRBD1. V was pared by 6 bases and J by 3 bases, with 3 bases of the junction left unmatched. The V gene's germline CDR1 is ENHRY and CDR2 SYGVKD. This CDR3 comprises 13 residues. CDR3 sequence (DNA): TGTGCCATCAGAGGGGGACAGGGCTACGAGCAGTACTTC. Protein sequence: CAIRGGQGYEQYF.

J is TRBJ2-4 and V is TRBV5-1; a possible D gene is TRBD2 (6 bases). The CDR3 sequence is 15 residues long. Trimming stripped 0 bases from V and 8 bases from J, with 15 bases between. Germline CDR1 reads SGHRS; CDR2 reads YFSETQ. DNA for the CDR3: TGCGCCAGCAGCTTGGGACTAGATAGGGAGGACATTCAGTACTTC. It specifies CASSLGLDREDIQYF. Complete variable domain (other parts from reference TRBV5-1 and TRBJ2-4): KAGVTQTPRYLIKTRGQQVTLSCSPISGHRSVSWYQQTPGQGLQFLFEYFSETQRNKGNFPGRFSGRQFSNSRSEMNVSTLELGDSALYLCASSLGLDREDIQYFGAGTRLSVL.

This sequence joins TRBV5-1 and TRBJ1-1; TRBD1 might be the D (6 bases). The CDR3 is made up of 16 amino acids. Trimming stripped 4 bases from V and 1 base from J, with 17 bases between. The germline CDR1 and CDR2 sequences are SGHRS and YFSETQ. CDR3 in DNA: TGCGCCAGCAGCGGCGAGCGGGGGCGCGGGAACACTGAAGCTTTCTTT. Its translation is CASSGERGRGNTEAFF.

This chain uses TRBV3-1 (or the pseudogene TRBV3-2) with TRBJ2-3; 12 bases match TRBD2. The V segment lost 0 bases and the J segment 3 bases; nucleotides outside the gene matches: 7. Germline-derived CDR1 and CDR2 are LGHDT and YNNKEL (reference sequence). The CDR3 contains 18 residues. The CDR3 DNA follows: TGTGCCAGCAGCCAAGAGGGATCTAGCGGGGGGGCAACAGATACGCAGTATTTT. Translated, it gives CASSQEGSSGGATDTQYF.

This chain connects TRBV3-1 (or the pseudogene TRBV3-2) to TRBJ1-2, with D unclear. V lost 0 bases and J 3 bases, leaving 11 bases between the germline ends. The CDR3 spans 15 residues. Per germline, CDR1 LGHDT and CDR2 YNNKEL (reference sequence). The CDR3 DNA follows: TGTGCCAGCAGCCAAGATAGGAACAGCTACTATGGCTACACCTTC. Translating gives CASSQDRNSYYGYTF.

The chain combines TRBV21-1 with TRBJ1-5. TRBV21-1 is annotated as a pseudogene. The CDR3 contains 18 residues. CDR3 sequence reads: CASSKVGGAAGLNQPQHF. Here the CDR3 DNA reads TGTGCCAGCAGCAAAGTAGGAGGGGCTGCAGGACTGAATCAGCCCCAGCATTTT.

The chain joins TRBV7-3 to TRBJ1-5, with D uncertain. Germline V gene data show CDR1 as SGHTA and CDR2 as FQGTGA. This CDR3 spans 12 amino acids. The V gene lost 5 bases and the J gene lost 3 bases, with 5 bases spanning the gap. CDR3 residues: CASSPNNQPQHF. The CDR3 DNA follows: TGTGCCAGCAGCCCCAACAATCAGCCCCAGCATTTT.

V and J are TRBV27 and TRBJ2-3; a possible D gene is TRBD2 (7 bases). The V gene lost 2 bases and the J gene lost 2 bases, with 11 bases spanning the gap. The V gene's germline CDR1 is MNHEY and CDR2 SMNVEV (reference sequence). The CDR3 length is 15 residues. CDR3 DNA sequence: TGTGCCAGCAGTTTAGGGGGGGCGGCCACAGATACGCAGTATTTT. The encoded protein is CASSLGGAATDTQYF.

This chain links TRBV10-3 with TRBJ1-2, with D possibly being TRBD1 (5 bases). Germline-derived CDR1 and CDR2 are ENHRY and SYGVKD. This CDR3 region has 13 residues. V lost 6 bases and J lost 6, with 14 bases in between. CDR3 bases: TGTGCCATCAGCGTCAGGGATACGGATGGCTACACCTTC. Amino acid sequence: CAISVRDTDGYTF.

The chain links TRBV27 to TRBJ1-6, with 7 nucleotides matching TRBD1. This CDR3 has 17 residues. The V and J ends lost 3 bases and 9 bases, in that order; junction bases with no gene match: 14. CDR1 is MNHEY, CDR2 SMNVEV, per germline (reference sequence). The CDR3 bases are TGTGCCAGCAGTTTCCTCAACACAGGGGTTTGGGGTTCACCCCTCCACTTT. Translated: CASSFLNTGVWGSPLHF.